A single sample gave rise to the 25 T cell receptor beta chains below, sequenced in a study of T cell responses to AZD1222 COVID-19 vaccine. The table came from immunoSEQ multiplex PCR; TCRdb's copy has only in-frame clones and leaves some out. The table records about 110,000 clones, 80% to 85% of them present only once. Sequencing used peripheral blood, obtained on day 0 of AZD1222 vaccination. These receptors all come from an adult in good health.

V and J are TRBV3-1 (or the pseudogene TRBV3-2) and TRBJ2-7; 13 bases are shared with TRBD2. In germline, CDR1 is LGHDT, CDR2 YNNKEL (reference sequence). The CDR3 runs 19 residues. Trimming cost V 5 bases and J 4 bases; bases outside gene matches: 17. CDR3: CASSSHPGTSGVGAYEQYF. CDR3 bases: TGTGCCAGCAGCTCCCATCCCGGGACTAGCGGGGTCGGGGCTTACGAGCAGTACTTC.

In nucleotides, the CDR3 is TGTGCCAGCAGCATGGGACTAGCGGGGGGGACCTACGAGCAGTACTTC. Amino acid sequence: CASSMGLAGGTYEQYF. V is TRBV7-6 and J is TRBJ2-7, with 16 bases fitting TRBD2. J was trimmed by 2 bases and V by 5 bases; bases with no gene match: 3. Germline CDR1 is SGHVS and CDR2 is FNYEAQ. CDR3 length: 16 residues. The full variable domain, in which reference TRBV7-6 and TRBJ2-7 provide the parts outside the CDR3, is GAGVSQSPRYKVTKRGQDVALRCDPISGHVSLYWYRQALGQGPEFLTYFNYEAQQDKSGLPNDRFSAERPEGSISTLTIQRTEQRDSAMYRCASSMGLAGGTYEQYFGPGTRLTVT.

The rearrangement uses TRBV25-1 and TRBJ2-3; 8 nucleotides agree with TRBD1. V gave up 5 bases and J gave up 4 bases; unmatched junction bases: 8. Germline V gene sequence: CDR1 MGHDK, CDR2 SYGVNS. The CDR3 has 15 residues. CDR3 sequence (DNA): TGTGCCAGCAGTTTGACAGGGGCCCCCTCAGATACGCAGTATTTT. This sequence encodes CASSLTGAPSDTQYF.

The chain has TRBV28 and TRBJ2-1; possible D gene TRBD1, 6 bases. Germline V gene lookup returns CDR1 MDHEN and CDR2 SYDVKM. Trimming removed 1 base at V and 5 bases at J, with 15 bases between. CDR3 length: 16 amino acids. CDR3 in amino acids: CASSLSIRDTDNEQFF. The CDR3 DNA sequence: TGTGCCAGCAGTTTATCAATCCGGGACACCGACAATGAGCAGTTCTTC.

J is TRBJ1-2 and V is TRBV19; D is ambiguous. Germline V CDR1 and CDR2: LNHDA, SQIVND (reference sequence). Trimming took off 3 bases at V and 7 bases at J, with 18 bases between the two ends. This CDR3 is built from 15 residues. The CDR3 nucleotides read TGTGCCAGTAGTATTTTGGACGTAGGTACTCGTGGCTACACCTTC. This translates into CASSILDVGTRGYTF.

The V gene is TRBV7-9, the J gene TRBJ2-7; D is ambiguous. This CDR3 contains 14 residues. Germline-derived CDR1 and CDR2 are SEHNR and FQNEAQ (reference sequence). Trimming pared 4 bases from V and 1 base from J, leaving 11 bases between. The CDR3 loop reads CASSSSLNSYEQYF. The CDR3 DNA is TGTGCCAGCAGCTCTTCCCTGAATTCCTACGAGCAGTACTTC. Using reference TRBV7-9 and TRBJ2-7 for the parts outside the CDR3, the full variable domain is DTGVSQNPRHKITKRGQNVTFRCDPISEHNRLYWYRQTLGQGPEFLTYFQNEAQLEKSRLLSDRFSAERPKGSFSTLEIQRTEQGDSAMYLCASSSSLNSYEQYFGPGTRLTVT.

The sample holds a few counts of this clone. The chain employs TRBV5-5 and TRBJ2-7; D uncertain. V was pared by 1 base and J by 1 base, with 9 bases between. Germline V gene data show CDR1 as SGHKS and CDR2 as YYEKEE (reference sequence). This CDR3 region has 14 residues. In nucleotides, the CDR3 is TGTGCCAGCAGCTTGTGGGCGGTATCCTACGAGCAGTACTTC. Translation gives CASSLWAVSYEQYF.

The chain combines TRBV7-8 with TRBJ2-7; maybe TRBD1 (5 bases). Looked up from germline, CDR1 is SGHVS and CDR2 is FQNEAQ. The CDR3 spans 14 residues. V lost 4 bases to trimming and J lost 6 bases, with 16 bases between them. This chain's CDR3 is CASSSPARVGEQYF. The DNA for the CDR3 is TGTGCCAGCAGCTCGCCCGCCAGGGTCGGCGAGCAGTACTTC.

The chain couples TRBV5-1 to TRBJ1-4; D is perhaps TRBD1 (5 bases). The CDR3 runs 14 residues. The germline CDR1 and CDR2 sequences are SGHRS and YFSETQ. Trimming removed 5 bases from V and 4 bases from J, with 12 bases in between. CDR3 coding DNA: TGCGCCAGCAGGTCGGGACCCCTTAATGAAAAACTGTTTTTT. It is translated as CASRSGPLNEKLFF.

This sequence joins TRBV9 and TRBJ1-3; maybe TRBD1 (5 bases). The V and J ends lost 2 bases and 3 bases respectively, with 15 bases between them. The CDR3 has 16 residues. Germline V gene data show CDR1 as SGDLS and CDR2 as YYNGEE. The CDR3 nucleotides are TGTGCCAGCAGCGTTGGGGACGGAGGATATGGAAACACCATATATTTT. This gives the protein CASSVGDGGYGNTIYF.

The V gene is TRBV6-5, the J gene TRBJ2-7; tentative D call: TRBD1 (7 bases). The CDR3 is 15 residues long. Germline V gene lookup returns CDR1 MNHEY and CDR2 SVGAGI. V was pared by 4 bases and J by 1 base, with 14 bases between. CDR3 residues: CASSSTTGRSYEQYF. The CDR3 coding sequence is TGTGCCAGCAGTTCTACGACAGGGAGGTCCTACGAGCAGTACTTC.

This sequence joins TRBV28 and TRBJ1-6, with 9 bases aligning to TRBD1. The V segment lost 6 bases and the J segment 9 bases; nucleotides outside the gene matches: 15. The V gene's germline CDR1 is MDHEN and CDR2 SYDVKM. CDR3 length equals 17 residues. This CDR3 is CASSRAGTGTISSPLHF. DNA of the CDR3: TGTGCCAGCAGCCGCGCCGGGACAGGGACGATAAGTTCACCCCTCCACTTT. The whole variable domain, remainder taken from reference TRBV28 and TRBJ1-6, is DVKVTQSSRYLVKRTGEKVFLECVQDMDHENMFWYRQDPGLGLRLIYFSYDVKMKEKGDIPEGYSVSREKKERFSLILESASTNQTSMYLCASSRAGTGTISSPLHFGNGTRLTVT.

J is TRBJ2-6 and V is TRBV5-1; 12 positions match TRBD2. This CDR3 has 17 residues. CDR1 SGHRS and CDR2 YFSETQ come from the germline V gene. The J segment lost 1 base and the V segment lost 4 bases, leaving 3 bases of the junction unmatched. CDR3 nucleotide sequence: TGCGCCAGCAGCAGACTAGCGGGAGCGTCTGGGGCCAACGTCCTGACTTTC. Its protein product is CASSRLAGASGANVLTF.

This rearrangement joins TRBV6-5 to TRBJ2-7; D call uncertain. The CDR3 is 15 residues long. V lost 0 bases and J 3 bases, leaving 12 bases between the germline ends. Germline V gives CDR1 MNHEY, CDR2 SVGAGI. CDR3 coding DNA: TGTGCCAGCAGTTACTCGCGTGGTACGGGCTACGAGCAGTACTTC. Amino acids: CASSYSRGTGYEQYF.

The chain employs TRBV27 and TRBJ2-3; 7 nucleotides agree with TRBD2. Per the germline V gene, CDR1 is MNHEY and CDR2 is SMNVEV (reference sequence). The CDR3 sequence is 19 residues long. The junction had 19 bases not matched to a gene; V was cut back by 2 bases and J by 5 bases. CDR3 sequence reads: CASSLTPTQGGEKEDTQYF. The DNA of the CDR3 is TGTGCCAGCAGTTTAACTCCAACCCAGGGAGGGGAAAAAGAAGATACGCAGTATTTT.

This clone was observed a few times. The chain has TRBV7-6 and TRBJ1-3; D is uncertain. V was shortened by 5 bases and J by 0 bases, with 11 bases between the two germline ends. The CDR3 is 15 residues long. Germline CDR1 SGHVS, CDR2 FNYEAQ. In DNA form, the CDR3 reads TGTGCCAGCAGCCTCCTGTCGGACTCTGGAAACACCATATATTTT. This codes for CASSLLSDSGNTIYF.

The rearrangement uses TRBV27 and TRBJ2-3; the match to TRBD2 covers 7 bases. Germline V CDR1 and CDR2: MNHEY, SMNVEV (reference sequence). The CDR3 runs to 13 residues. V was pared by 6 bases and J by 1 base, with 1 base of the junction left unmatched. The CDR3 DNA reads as TGTGCCAGCAGCCGGGAGGGCACAGATACGCAGTATTTT. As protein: CASSREGTDTQYF.

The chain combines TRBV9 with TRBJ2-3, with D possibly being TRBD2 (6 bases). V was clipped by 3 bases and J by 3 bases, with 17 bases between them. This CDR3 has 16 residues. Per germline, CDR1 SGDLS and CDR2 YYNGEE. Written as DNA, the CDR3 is TGTGCCAGCAGCGCCGGGACTGGTTGGCAGACAGATACGCAGTATTTT. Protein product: CASSAGTGWQTDTQYF.

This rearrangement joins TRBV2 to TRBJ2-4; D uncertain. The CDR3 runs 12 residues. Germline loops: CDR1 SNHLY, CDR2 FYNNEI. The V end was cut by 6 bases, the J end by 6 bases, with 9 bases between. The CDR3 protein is CASRMTGNIQYF. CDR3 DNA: TGTGCCAGCAGGATGACGGGAAACATTCAGTACTTC.

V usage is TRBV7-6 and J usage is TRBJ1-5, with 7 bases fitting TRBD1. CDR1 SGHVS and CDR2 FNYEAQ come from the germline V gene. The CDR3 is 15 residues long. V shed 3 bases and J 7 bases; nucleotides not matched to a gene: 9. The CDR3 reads CASSLGDSRRQPQHF. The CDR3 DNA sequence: TGTGCCAGCAGCTTGGGGGACAGCCGTAGACAGCCCCAGCATTTT. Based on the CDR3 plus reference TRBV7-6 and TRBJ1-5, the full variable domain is GAGVSQSPRYKVTKRGQDVALRCDPISGHVSLYWYRQALGQGPEFLTYFNYEAQQDKSGLPNDRFSAERPEGSISTLTIQRTEQRDSAMYRCASSLGDSRRQPQHFGDGTRLSIL.

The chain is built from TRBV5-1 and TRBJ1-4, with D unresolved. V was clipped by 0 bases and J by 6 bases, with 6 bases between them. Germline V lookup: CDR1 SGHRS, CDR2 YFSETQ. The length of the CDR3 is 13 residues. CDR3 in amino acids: CASSLAGYEKLFF. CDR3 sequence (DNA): TGCGCCAGCAGCTTGGCAGGCTATGAAAAACTGTTTTTT.

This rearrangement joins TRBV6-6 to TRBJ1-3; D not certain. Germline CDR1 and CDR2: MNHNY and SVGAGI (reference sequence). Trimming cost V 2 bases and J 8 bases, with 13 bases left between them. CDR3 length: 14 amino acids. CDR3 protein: CASSYVGYGDTIYF. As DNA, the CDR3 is TGTGCCAGCAGTTACGTGGGGTATGGGGACACCATATATTTT.

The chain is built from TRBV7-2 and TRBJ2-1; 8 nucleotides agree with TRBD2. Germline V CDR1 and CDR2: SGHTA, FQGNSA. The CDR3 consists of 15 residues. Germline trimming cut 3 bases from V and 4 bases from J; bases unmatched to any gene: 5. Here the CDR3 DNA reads TGTGCCAGCAGCTTTCAAGCGGGGGAGTACAATGAGCAGTTCTTC. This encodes CASSFQAGEYNEQFF.

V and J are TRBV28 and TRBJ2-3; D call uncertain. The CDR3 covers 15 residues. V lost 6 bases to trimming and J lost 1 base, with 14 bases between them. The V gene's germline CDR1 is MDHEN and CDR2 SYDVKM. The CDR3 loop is CASRSVAAGTDTQYF. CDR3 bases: TGTGCCAGCAGGTCGGTGGCAGCCGGCACAGATACGCAGTATTTT. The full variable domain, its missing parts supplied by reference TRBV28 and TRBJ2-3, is DVKVTQSSRYLVKRTGEKVFLECVQDMDHENMFWYRQDPGLGLRLIYFSYDVKMKEKGDIPEGYSVSREKKERFSLILESASTNQTSMYLCASRSVAAGTDTQYFGPGTRLTVL.

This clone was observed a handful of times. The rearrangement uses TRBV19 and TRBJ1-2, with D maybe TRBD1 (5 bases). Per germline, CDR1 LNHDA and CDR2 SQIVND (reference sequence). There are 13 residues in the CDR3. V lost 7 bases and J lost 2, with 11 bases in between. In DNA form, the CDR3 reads TGTGCCAGTAAGGCTGACAGAAACTATGGCTACACCTTC. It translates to CASKADRNYGYTF. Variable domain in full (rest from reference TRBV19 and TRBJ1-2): DGGITQSPKYLFRKEGQNVTLSCEQNLNHDAMYWYRQDPGQGLRLIYYSQIVNDFQKGDIAEGYSVSREKKESFPLTVTSAQKNPTAFYLCASKADRNYGYTFGSGTRLTVV.